The next 9 T cell receptor beta chains were all read from a single sample in a study of cytomegalovirus exposure and HLA in healthy donors. The PCR employed 60 Vbeta primers together with 13 Jbeta primers. The assay was immunoSEQ multiplex PCR, and TCRdb's table has in-frame clones only and misses some. This table has roughly 100,000 clones, about 77% appearing once. The specimen sequenced was PBMCs. The source of these receptors is a woman between 40 and 55 years old in good health and CMV-seronegative.

This clone was seen more than once but under ten times. The V call is TRBV29-1, the J call TRBJ1-6; D possibly corresponds to TRBD1 (6 bases). This CDR3 region has 13 residues. Trimming shortened V by 7 bases and J by 6 bases, and 13 bases separated the two germline ends. Germline CDR1 is SQVTM and CDR2 is ANQGSEA. CDR3 in amino acids: CSARQDGNSPLHF. DNA of the CDR3: TGCAGCGCTCGACAGGATGGTAATTCACCCCTCCACTTT.

The CDR3 sequence: CASSHQLPGLQETQYF. The DNA for the CDR3 is TGTGCCAGCAGTCATCAGCTCCCAGGGTTACAAGAGACCCAGTACTTC. The chain combines TRBV2 with TRBJ2-5; weak D call: TRBD1 (5 bases). Germline CDR1 SNHLY, CDR2 FYNNEI. This CDR3 region has 16 residues. With 5 bases removed from V and 2 bases from J, the gap between germline ends came to 18 bases. Full variable domain (remainder filled in from reference TRBV2 and TRBJ2-5): EPEVTQTPSHQVTQMGQEVILRCVPISNHLYFYWYRQILGQKVEFLVSFYNNEISEKSEIFDDQFSVERPDGSNFTLKIRSTKLEDSAMYFCASSHQLPGLQETQYFGPGTRLLVL.

The count of this clone is one. J is TRBJ1-4 and V is TRBV6-1; D is ambiguous. Germline assignment: CDR1 MNHNS and CDR2 SASEGT. The CDR3 contains 16 residues. V was pared by 2 bases and J by 5 bases, with 15 bases between. The CDR3, as DNA: TGTGCCAGCAGTGAACGGCTTGGCAGGCCGAATGAAAAACTGTTTTTT. Translated, it gives CASSERLGRPNEKLFF.

This rearrangement joins TRBV11-2 to TRBJ2-5; 10 nucleotides align to TRBD2. The CDR3 runs 16 residues. With V trimmed by 1 base and J by 4 bases, 6 bases remained unmatched. CDR1 is SGHAT and CDR2 is FQNNGV in the germline V gene. CDR3 region: CASSLGEAGGPETQYF. CDR3 bases: TGTGCCAGCAGCTTAGGCGAAGCGGGGGGGCCAGAGACCCAGTACTTC.

The V gene is TRBV4-2, the J gene TRBJ2-7, with D unresolved. The CDR3 is 12 amino acids. Trimming shortened V by 4 bases and J by 7 bases, and 11 bases separated the two germline ends. Germline CDR1 reads LGHNA; CDR2 reads YNFKEQ. DNA of the CDR3: TGTGCCAGCAGCCCCCCCTTGAGTGAGCAGTACTTC. Amino acid sequence: CASSPPLSEQYF.

This sequence joins TRBV7-6 and TRBJ1-1; D is unresolved. Germline loops: CDR1 SGHVS, CDR2 FNYEAQ. The CDR3 is made up of 13 amino acids. The V end lost 4 bases, the J end lost 4 bases, and 10 bases lay between the germline ends. This chain's CDR3 is CASSSEVSTEAFF. CDR3 bases: TGTGCCAGCAGCTCAGAGGTTTCCACTGAAGCTTTCTTT.

The chain is built from TRBV10-3 and TRBJ1-1; 7 bases are shared with TRBD1. The germline CDR1 and CDR2 sequences are ENHRY and SYGVKD. This CDR3 is built from 14 residues. V shed 2 bases and J 7 bases; nucleotides not matched to a gene: 7. For the CDR3, the DNA is TGTGCCATCAGTGAGGCGACAGGGAGGAATGAAGCTTTCTTT. Translating gives CAISEATGRNEAFF.

In nucleotides, the CDR3 is TGCGCCACCCACAGGGGTTTTGATTACAATGAGCAGTTCTTC. This translates into CATHRGFDYNEQFF. The chain joins TRBV5-1 to TRBJ2-1; 7 bases are shared with TRBD1. The CDR3 extends over 14 amino acids. The germline CDR1 and CDR2 sequences are SGHRS and YFSETQ. Losses at the gene ends were 9 bases for V and 4 bases for J; bases not matched to a gene: 10.

V gene TRBV2 combines with J gene TRBJ1-5; D might be TRBD1 (5 bases). The CDR3 is 16 amino acids. Germline V gives CDR1 SNHLY, CDR2 FYNNEI. Trimming stripped 6 bases from V and 2 bases from J, with 17 bases between. CDR3 bases: TGTGCCAGCAGGCCCCTCAGGGCGTATGGCAATCAGCCCCAGCATTTT. Protein product: CASRPLRAYGNQPQHF. The full variable domain, with the rest looked up from reference TRBV2 and TRBJ1-5, is EPEVTQTPSHQVTQMGQEVILRCVPISNHLYFYWYRQILGQKVEFLVSFYNNEISEKSEIFDDQFSVERPDGSNFTLKIRSTKLEDSAMYFCASRPLRAYGNQPQHFGDGTRLSIL.